What follows describes a single T cell receptor (beta chain). Its cognate antigen is unknown. These data originate in a study of T cell responses to AZD1222 COVID-19 vaccine. Study results and caveats: With two AZD1222 doses given, Spike-specific TCR breadth and depth both rose. It should be noted that donors were predominantly white British and more often female, and clonal diversity was possibly underestimated.

This CDR3 has 14 residues. Germline loops: CDR1 SGHNT, CDR2 YYREEE (reference sequence). V was clipped by 4 bases and J by 2 bases; unmatched bases: 5. Measured with immunoSEQ multiplex PCR; TCRdb has only the in-frame clones, and not every one. The repertoire holds fewer than 300,000 clones, with about 92% as singletons. V is TRBV5-4 and J is TRBJ2-7; 8 bases map to TRBD2. This sample comprised peripheral blood, obtained on day 0 of AZD1222 vaccination. This receptor was identified in an adult in good health. The CDR3 region is CASSPWREAYEQYF. In nucleotides, the CDR3 is TGTGCCAGCAGCCCCTGGCGGGAGGCCTACGAGCAGTACTTC.